The rows below give T cell receptor beta chains drawn from one sample of a study of T cells in Graves' hyperthyroidism and ophthalmopathy. TCRdb reanalysed the multiplex PCR reads using MiXCR and keeps one entry per CDR3 protein. Among some 350,000 distinct CDR3 sequences listed, roughly 25% were seen once. Sequenced material: blood. These receptor sequences come from a man aged 50-59 years with Graves' hyperthyroidism. Each CDR3 is given without its conserved first and last residue.

TRBV6-1	TRBJ1-6	ASRPRGTYNSPLH
TRBV24-1	TRBJ2-2	ASLEANTGELF
TRBV29-1	TRBJ2-1	SAGQGALNEQF
TRBV2	TRBJ2-7	ACTGGAYEQY
TRBV28	TRBJ2-7	ASTQEDRPYEQY
TRBV5-1	TRBJ2-5	ASSFSGSEGETQY
TRBV20-1	TRBJ2-4	SAKSGTGLRAKNIQY
TRBV7-9	TRBJ2-1	ASSGDPSGRFHNEQF
TRBV10-3	TRBJ2-7	AISESASGSGLGVYEQY
TRBV12-3/TRBV12-4	TRBJ2-5	ASSLTGGETQY
TRBV20-1	TRBJ2-1	SAIVREASIYEQF
TRBV7-9	TRBJ2-7	ASSTSSPEQY
TRBV7-2	TRBJ2-2	ASSDQVGVGELF
TRBV12-5	TRBJ1-1	ASGQGIGAF
TRBV4-1	TRBJ2-2	ASSQEKDRGLRGELF
TRBV19	TRBJ1-5	ASSSGWGSGQQPQH
TRBV28	TRBJ2-1	ASTLQGLNEQF